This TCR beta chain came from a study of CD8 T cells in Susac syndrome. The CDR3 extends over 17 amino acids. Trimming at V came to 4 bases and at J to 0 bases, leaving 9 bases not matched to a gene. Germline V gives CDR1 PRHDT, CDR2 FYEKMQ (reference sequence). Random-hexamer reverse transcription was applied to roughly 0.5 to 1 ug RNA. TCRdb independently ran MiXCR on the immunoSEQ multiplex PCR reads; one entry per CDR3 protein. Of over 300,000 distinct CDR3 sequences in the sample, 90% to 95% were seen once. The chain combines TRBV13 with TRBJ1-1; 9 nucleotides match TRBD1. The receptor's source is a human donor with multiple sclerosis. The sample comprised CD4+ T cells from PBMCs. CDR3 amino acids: CASSSVPGQGMNTEAFF. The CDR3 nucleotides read TGTGCCAGCAGCTCTGTCCCGGGACAGGGAATGAACACTGAAGCTTTCTTT.